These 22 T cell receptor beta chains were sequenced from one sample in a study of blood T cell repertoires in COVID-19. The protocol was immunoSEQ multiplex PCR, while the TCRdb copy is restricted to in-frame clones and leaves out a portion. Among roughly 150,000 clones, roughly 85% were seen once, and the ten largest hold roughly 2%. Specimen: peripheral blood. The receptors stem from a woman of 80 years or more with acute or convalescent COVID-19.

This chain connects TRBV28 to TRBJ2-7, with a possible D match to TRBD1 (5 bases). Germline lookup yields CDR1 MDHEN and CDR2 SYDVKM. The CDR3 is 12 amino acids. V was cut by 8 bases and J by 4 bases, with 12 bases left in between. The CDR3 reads CASADSLYEQYF. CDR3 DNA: TGTGCCAGCGCCGACAGTCTATACGAGCAGTACTTC.

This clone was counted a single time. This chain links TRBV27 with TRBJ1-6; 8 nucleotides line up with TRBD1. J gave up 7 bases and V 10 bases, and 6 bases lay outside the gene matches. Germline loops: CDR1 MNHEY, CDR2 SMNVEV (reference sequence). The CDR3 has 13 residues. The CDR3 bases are TGTGCCACCAGGACAGGGCCGAATTCACCCCTCCACTTT. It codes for CATRTGPNSPLHF.

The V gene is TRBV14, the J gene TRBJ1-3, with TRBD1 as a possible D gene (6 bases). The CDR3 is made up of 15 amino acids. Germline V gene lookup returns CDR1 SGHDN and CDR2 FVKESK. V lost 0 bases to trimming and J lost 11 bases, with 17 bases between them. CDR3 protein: CASSQETIRGIPIYF. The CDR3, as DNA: TGTGCCAGCAGCCAAGAGACTATCAGGGGAATACCCATATATTTT. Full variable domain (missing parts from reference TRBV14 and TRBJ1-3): EAGVTQFPSHSVIEKGQTVTLRCDPISGHDNLYWYRRVMGKEIKFLLHFVKESKQDESGMPNNRFLAERTGGTYSTLKVQPAELEDSGVYFCASSQETIRGIPIYFGEGSWLTVV.

The CDR3 sequence: CASSFRGRDTEAFF. The CDR3 DNA is TGTGCCAGCAGCTTTAGGGGGCGCGACACTGAAGCTTTCTTT. J is TRBJ1-1 and V is TRBV11-3; 7 bases line up with TRBD1. The CDR3 is 14 residues long. V gave up 3 bases and J gave up 3 bases; unmatched junction bases: 4. The V gene's germline CDR1 is SGHNT and CDR2 YENEEA. Full variable domain (remainder filled in from reference TRBV11-3 and TRBJ1-1): EAGVVQSPRYKIIEKKQPVAFWCNPISGHNTLYWYLQNLGQGPELLIRYENEEAVDDSQLPKDRFSAERLKGVDSTLKIQPAELGDSAVYLCASSFRGRDTEAFFGQGTRLTVV.

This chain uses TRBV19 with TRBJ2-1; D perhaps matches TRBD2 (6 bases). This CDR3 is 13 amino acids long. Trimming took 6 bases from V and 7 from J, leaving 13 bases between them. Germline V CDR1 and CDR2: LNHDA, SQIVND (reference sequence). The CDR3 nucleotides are TGTGCCAGTAGGGGGCGGGGTACTAATGAGCAGTTCTTC. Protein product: CASRGRGTNEQFF.

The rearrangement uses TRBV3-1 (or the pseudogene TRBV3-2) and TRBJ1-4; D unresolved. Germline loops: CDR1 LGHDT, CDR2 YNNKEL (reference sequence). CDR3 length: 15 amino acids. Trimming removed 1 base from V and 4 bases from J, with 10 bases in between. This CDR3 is CASSQGADGNEKLFF. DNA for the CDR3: TGTGCCAGCAGCCAAGGGGCTGACGGTAATGAAAAACTGTTTTTT.

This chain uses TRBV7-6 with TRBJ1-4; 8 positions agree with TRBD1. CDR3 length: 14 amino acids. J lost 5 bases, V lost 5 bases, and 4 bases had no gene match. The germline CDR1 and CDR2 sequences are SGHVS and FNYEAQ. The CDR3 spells CASSVQGGNEKLFF. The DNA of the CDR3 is TGTGCCAGCAGCGTACAGGGGGGGAATGAAAAACTGTTTTTT.

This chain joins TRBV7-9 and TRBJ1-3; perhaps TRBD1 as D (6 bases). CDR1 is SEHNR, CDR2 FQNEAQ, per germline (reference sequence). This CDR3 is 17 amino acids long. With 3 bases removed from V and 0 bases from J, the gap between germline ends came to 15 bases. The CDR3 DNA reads TGTGCCAGCAGCTTCACACTAGGACAGAGCTCTGGAAACACCATATATTTT. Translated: CASSFTLGQSSGNTIYF.

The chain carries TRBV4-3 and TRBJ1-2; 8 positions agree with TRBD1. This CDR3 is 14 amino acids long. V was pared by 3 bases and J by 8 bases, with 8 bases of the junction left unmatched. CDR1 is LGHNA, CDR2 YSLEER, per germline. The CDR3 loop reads CASSQNQGAQGYTF. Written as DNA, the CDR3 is TGCGCCAGCAGCCAGAACCAGGGGGCACAGGGCTACACCTTC.

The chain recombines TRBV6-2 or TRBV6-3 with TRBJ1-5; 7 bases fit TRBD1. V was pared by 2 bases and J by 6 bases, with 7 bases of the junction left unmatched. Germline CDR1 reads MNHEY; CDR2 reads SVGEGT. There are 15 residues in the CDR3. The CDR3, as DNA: TGTGCCAGCAGTTACACGGGACAGCCCGGTCAGCCCCAGCATTTT. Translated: CASSYTGQPGQPQHF.

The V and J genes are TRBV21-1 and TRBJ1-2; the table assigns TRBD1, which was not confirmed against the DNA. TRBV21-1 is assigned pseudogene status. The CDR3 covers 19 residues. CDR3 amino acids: CASTIPRESIGQVFCGYTF. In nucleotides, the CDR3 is TGTGCCAGCACTATACCCCGAGAATCGATCGGACAGGTCTTTTGCGGCTACACCTTC.

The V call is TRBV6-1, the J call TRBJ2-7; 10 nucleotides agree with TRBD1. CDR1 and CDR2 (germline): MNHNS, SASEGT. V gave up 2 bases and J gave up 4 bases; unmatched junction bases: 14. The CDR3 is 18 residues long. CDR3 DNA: TGTGCCAGCAGTGAAATAAGGACGGGACAGGGGAAGATGTACGAGCAGTACTTC. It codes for CASSEIRTGQGKMYEQYF.

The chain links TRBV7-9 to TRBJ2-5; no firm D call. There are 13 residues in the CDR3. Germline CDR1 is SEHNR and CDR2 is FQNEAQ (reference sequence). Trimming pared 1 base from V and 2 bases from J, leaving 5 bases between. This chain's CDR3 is CASSLGGQETQYF. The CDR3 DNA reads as TGTGCCAGCAGCTTAGGAGGTCAAGAGACCCAGTACTTC.

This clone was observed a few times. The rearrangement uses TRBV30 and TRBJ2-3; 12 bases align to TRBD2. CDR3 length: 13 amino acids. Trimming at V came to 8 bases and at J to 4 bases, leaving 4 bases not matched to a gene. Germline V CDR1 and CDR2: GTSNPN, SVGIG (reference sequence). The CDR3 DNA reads TGTGCCGCTAGCGGGAGGGGACCAGATACGCAGTATTTT. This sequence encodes CAASGRGPDTQYF.

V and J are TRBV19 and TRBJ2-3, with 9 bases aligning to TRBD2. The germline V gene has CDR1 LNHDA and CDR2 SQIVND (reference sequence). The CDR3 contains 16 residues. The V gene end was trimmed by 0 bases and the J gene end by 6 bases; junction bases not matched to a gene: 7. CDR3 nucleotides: TGTGCCAGTAGTATAGATGCCCTAGCGGGATGGGATACGCAGTATTTT. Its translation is CASSIDALAGWDTQYF.

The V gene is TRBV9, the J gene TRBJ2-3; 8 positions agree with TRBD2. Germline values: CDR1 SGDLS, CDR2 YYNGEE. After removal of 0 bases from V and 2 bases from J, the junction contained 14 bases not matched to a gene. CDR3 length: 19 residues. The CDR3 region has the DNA TGTGCCAGCAGCGTAGATCCAGCGGGGGTGTTCGTGGCCACAGATACGCAGTATTTT. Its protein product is CASSVDPAGVFVATDTQYF.

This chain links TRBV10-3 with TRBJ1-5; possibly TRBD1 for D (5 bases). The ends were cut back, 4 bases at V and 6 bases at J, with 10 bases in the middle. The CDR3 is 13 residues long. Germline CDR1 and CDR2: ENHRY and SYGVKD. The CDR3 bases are TGTGCCATCAGTGGGGGGGAGGGTCAGCCCCAGCATTTT. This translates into CAISGGEGQPQHF.

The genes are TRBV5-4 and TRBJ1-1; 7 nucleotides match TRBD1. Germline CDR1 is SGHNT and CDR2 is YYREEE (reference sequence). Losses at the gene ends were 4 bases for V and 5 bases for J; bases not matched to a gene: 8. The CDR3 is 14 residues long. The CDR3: CASSPRRGETEAFF. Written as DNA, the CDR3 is TGTGCCAGCAGCCCCCGCAGGGGGGAAACTGAAGCTTTCTTT.

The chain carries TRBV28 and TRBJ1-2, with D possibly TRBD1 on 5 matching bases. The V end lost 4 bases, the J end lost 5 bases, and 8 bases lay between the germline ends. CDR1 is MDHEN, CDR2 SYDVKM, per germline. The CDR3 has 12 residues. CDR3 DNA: TGTGCCAGCAGTTGGGGGGGGTATGGCTACACCTTC. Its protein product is CASSWGGYGYTF.

In DNA, the CDR3 is TGCGCCAGCAGCCAACCTCCCATCTCCGGACACAGACCGACCTACAATGAGCAGTTCTTC. Amino acids: CASSQPPISGHRPTYNEQFF. The chain recombines TRBV4-3 with TRBJ2-1; TRBD1 might be the D (5 bases). V lost 2 bases and J 2 bases, leaving 25 bases between the germline ends. Germline CDR1 and CDR2: LGHNA and YSLEER. This CDR3 contains 20 residues.

CDR3 bases: TGCGCCAGCAGCTTGGAGGGACAGGGGCCCACTGAAGCTTTCTTT. Its translation is CASSLEGQGPTEAFF. The rearrangement links TRBV5-1 to TRBJ1-1; TRBD1 aligns across 10 bases. Germline CDR1 and CDR2: SGHRS and YFSETQ. V shed 0 bases and J 4 bases; nucleotides not matched to a gene: 3. This CDR3 region has 15 residues.

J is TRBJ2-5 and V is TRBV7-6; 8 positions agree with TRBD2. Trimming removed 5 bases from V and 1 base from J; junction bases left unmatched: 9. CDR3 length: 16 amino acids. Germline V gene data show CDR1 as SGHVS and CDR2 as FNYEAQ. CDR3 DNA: TGTGCCAGCAGCCCGAGAGGGGCGGGGGGCCAAGAGACCCAGTACTTC. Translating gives CASSPRGAGGQETQYF.